The sequence of this TCR beta chain was determined in a study of technical replicates of blood from a handful of donors. Profiling relied on immunoSEQ multiplex PCR, and the TCRdb table lists in-frame clones only, not all of them. The sample has about 75,000 clones, nearly 98% seen once. The ends lost 5 bases at V and 2 bases at J; junction bases unmatched: 5. The length of the CDR3 is 15 residues. Germline CDR1 reads GTSNPN; CDR2 reads SVGIG (reference sequence). The sample taken for sequencing was T cells isolated from PBMCs. The chain recombines TRBV30 with TRBJ2-2; 10 bases line up with TRBD2. This clonotype was obtained from a human donor in good health. The CDR3 DNA follows: TGTGCCTGGTCTAAACTAGCGGGAAACACCGGGGAGCTGTTTTTT. This codes for CAWSKLAGNTGELFF.